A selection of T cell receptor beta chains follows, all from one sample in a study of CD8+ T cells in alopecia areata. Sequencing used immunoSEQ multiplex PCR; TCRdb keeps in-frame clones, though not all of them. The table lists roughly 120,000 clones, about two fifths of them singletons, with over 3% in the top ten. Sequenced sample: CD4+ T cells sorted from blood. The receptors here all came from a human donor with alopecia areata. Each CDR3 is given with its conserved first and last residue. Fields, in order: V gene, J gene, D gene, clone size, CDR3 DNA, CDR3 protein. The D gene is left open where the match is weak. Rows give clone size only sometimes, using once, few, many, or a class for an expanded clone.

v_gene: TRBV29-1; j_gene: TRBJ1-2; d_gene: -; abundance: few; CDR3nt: TGCAGCGTACAAGAGACAGGACGATATGGCTACACCTTC; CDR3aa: CSVQETGRYGYTF
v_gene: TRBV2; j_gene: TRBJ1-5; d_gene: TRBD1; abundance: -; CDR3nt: TGTGCCAGCAGTGCGCTGGGACAGGGAGCTGGGCAGCCCCAGCATTTT; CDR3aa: CASSALGQGAGQPQHF
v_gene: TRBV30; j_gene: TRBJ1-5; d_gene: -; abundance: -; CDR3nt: TGTGCCTGGAGTTTTCCCGGTGGCAATCAGCCCCAGCATTTT; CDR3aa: CAWSFPGGNQPQHF
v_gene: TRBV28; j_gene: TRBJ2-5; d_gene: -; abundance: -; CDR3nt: TGTGCCAGCAGTTTATTAGAGACCCAGTACTTC; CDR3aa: CASSLLETQYF
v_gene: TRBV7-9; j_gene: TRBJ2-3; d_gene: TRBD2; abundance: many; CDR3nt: TGTGCCAGCAGCCCGACTAGCGGGGCAGGAGATACGCAGTATTTT; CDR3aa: CASSPTSGAGDTQYF
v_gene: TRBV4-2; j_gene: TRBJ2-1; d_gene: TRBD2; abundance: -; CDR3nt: TGTGCCAGCAGCCAAGCGGGGGGGTTCTACAATGAGCAGTTCTTC; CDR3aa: CASSQAGGFYNEQFF
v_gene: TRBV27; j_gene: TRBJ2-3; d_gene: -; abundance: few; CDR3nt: TGTGCCAGCAGTTTACTCGGGACCTCTAGCACAGATACGCAGTATTTT; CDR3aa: CASSLLGTSSTDTQYF
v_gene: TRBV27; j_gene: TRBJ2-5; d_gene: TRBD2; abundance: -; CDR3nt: TGTGCCAGCAGAATCTTAGCGGGGGAGGGGGAGACCCAGTACTTC; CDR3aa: CASRILAGEGETQYF
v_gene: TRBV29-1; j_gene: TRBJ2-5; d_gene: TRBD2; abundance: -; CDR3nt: TGCAGCGCACCGGGACTAGCGTACCAAGAGACCCAGTACTTC; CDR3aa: CSAPGLAYQETQYF
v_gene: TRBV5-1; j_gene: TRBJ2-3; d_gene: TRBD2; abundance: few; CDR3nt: TGCGCCAGCAGCATCACTAGCGGGGGGGTAAATACGCAGTATTTT; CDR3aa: CASSITSGGVNTQYF
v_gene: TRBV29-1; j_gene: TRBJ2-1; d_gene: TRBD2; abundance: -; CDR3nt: TGCAGCGCCCCCCACCGCAGCGGGGGTTACAATGAGCAGTTCTTC; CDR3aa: CSAPHRSGGYNEQFF
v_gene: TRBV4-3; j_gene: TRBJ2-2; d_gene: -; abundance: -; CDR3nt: TGCGCCAGCAGCCGCATGGGGGTATCCGGGGAGCTGTTTTTT; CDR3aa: CASSRMGVSGELFF
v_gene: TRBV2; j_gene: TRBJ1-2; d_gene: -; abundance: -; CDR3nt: TGTGCCAGCAGCTCCCCATCGTATGGCTACACCTTC; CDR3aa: CASSSPSYGYTF
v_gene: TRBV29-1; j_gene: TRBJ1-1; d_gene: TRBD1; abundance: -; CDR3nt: TGCAGCGTTGAACTGGGACAGGTTGAAGCTTTCTTT; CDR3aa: CSVELGQVEAFF
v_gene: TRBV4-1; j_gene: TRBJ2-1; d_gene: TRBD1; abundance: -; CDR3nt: TGCGCCAGCAGCCAAGCCGGGACAGTCAATGAGCAGTTCTTC; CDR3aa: CASSQAGTVNEQFF
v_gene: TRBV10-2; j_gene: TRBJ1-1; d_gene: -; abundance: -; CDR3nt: TGCGCCAGCAGTGAAAGGGCTTTCTTT; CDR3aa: CASSERAFF
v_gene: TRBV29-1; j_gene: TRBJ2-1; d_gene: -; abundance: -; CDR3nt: TGCAGCTTCAGAAGGGACATGAACTACAATGAGCAGTTCTTC; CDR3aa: CSFRRDMNYNEQFF
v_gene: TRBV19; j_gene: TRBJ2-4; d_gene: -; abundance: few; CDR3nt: TGTGCCAGTAGTATAACTGCCATAGCCAAAAACATTCAGTACTTC; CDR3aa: CASSITAIAKNIQYF